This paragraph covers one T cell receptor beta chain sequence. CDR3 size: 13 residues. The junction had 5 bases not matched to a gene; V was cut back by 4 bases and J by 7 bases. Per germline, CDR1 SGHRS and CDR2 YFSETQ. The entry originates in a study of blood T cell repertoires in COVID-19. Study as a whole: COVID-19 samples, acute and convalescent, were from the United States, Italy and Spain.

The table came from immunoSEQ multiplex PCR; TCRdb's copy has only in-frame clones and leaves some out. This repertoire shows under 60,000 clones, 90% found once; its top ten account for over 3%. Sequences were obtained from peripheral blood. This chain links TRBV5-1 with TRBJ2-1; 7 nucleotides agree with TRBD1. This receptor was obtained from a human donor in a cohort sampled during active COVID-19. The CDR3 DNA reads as TGCGCCAGCAGCCATATACAGGGGAATGAGCAGTTCTTC. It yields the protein CASSHIQGNEQFF.